Listed below are T cell receptor beta chains from one sample, sequenced in a study of OX40 agonist ivuxolimab in advanced cancers. Measured with immunoSEQ multiplex PCR; TCRdb has only the in-frame clones, and not every one. The sample lists tens of thousands of clones, 84% seen once, with less than 15% in the top ten. The sample here was CD4+ or CD8+ T cells sorted from blood, taken in a trial of the OX40 agonist ivuxolimab. These TCRs come from an adult with an advanced solid tumor such as melanoma, head and neck, liver or kidney cancer. CDR3s include the opening cysteine and the closing phenylalanine or tryptophan. D genes are given only for firm matches. The size of a clone is reported for some rows only, either as once, few or many, or as a class for expanded clones.

D: NA; J: TRBJ2-7; size: NA; V: TRBV2; DNA: TGTGCCAGCGGATTCCGGGACCGAGAGCAGTACTTC; CDR3: CASGFRDREQYF
D: TRBD1; J: TRBJ2-5; size: NA; V: TRBV7-2; DNA: TGTGCCAGCAGCTTAGCGGGACAGGGGGAGACCCAGTACTTC; CDR3: CASSLAGQGETQYF
D: TRBD1; J: TRBJ2-3; size: NA; V: TRBV7-7; DNA: TGTGCCAGCAGCTTAGTGAGGACAGGGGGCCCAGATACGCAGTATTTT; CDR3: CASSLVRTGGPDTQYF
D: TRBD1; J: TRBJ2-7; size: NA; V: TRBV5-1; DNA: TGCGCCAGCAGTAGACAGGGGAGGAGAAGTCCCTACGAGCAGTACTTC; CDR3: CASSRQGRRSPYEQYF
D: TRBD2; J: TRBJ2-7; size: few; V: TRBV11-2; DNA: TGTGCCAGCAGCTTAGGTCTAGCGGAGGCTTACGAGCAGTACTTC; CDR3: CASSLGLAEAYEQYF
D: NA; J: TRBJ2-2; size: NA; V: TRBV5-1; DNA: TGCGCCAGTCACAGGGGAGGGAGAGAGAACACCGGGGAGCTGTTTTTT; CDR3: CASHRGGRENTGELFF
D: TRBD2; J: TRBJ2-7; size: NA; V: TRBV5-5; DNA: TGTGCCAGCAGCTTGGCCGGTAGCGGGAATATCTACGAGCAGTACTTC; CDR3: CASSLAGSGNIYEQYF
D: NA; J: TRBJ2-5; size: NA; V: TRBV5-8; DNA: TGTGCCAGCAGCTTAGTGAGGGGTGAGACCCAGTACTTC; CDR3: CASSLVRGETQYF
D: TRBD1; J: TRBJ1-4; size: NA; V: TRBV23-1; DNA: TGCGCCAGCAGTCCGACAGGGTACGAATCTAATGAAAAACTGTTTTTT; CDR3: CASSPTGYESNEKLFF
D: NA; J: TRBJ2-1; size: NA; V: TRBV4-1; DNA: TGCGCCAGCAGCCAAGTAACTCACCAGGGGATAGGTGAGCAGTTCTTC; CDR3: CASSQVTHQGIGEQFF
D: TRBD2; J: TRBJ2-3; size: NA; V: TRBV5-4; DNA: TGTGCCAGCAGCCCTCCGGGACTAGTAGCACAAGATACGCAGTATTTT; CDR3: CASSPPGLVAQDTQYF
D: NA; J: TRBJ2-6; size: NA; V: TRBV11-2; DNA: TGTGCCAGCAGCTTAGATGCTGGGAGCTCTGGGGCCAACGTCCTGACTTTC; CDR3: CASSLDAGSSGANVLTF
D: TRBD2; J: TRBJ2-1; size: NA; V: TRBV6-1; DNA: TGTGCCAGCAGCGGGACTAGCGGGAAGCGAGGGCAGTTCTTC; CDR3: CASSGTSGKRGQFF